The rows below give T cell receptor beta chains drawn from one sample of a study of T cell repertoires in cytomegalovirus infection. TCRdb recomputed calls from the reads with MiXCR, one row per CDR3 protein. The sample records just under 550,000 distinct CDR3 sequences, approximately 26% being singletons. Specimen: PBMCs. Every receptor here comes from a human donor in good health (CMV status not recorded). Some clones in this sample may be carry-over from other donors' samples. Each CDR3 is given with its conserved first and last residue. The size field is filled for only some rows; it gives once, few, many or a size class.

CDR3 protein: CSAARTGENIQYF
clone size: .
V gene: TRBV20-1
J gene: TRBJ2-4

CDR3 protein: CATSDPGQGANGYTF
clone size: .
V gene: TRBV24-1
J gene: TRBJ1-2

CDR3 protein: CASSISSTGGRLTFF
clone size: .
V gene: TRBV19
J gene: TRBJ1-1

CDR3 protein: CASSSRRETTGELFF
clone size: .
V gene: TRBV6-2/TRBV6-3
J gene: TRBJ2-2

CDR3 protein: CASSLGGTSRYNEQFF
clone size: .
V gene: TRBV7-7
J gene: TRBJ2-1

CDR3 protein: CASSPFTGSNGYTF
clone size: many
V gene: TRBV7-2
J gene: TRBJ1-2

CDR3 protein: CASSLEIRQGVGDTQYF
clone size: .
V gene: TRBV7-8
J gene: TRBJ2-3

CDR3 protein: CSAGRDTTQYF
clone size: .
V gene: TRBV20-1
J gene: TRBJ2-3

CDR3 protein: CASSPVGKYTEAFF
clone size: .
V gene: TRBV18
J gene: TRBJ1-1

CDR3 protein: CASSIMGRFYNEQFF
clone size: few
V gene: TRBV27
J gene: TRBJ2-1

CDR3 protein: CASSLGVYETQYF
clone size: many
V gene: TRBV7-3
J gene: TRBJ2-5

CDR3 protein: CASSQDVGVGQPQHF
clone size: .
V gene: TRBV4-3
J gene: TRBJ1-5

CDR3 protein: CASSTGDTGTEAFF
clone size: .
V gene: TRBV7-8
J gene: TRBJ1-1

CDR3 protein: CASSLGSAIPTDTQYF
clone size: .
V gene: TRBV7-2
J gene: TRBJ2-3

CDR3 protein: CATSRDATRTNTEAFF
clone size: .
V gene: TRBV15
J gene: TRBJ1-1

CDR3 protein: CASSYSGRKETQYF
clone size: .
V gene: TRBV6-5
J gene: TRBJ2-5

CDR3 protein: CASSKPGNSPLHF
clone size: .
V gene: TRBV7-8
J gene: TRBJ1-6

CDR3 protein: CASSRGLAGGVSYNEQFF
clone size: .
V gene: TRBV7-9
J gene: TRBJ2-1

CDR3 protein: CASSEFTGLKDEQFF
clone size: few
V gene: TRBV25-1
J gene: TRBJ2-1

CDR3 protein: CASSTGGGSTGELFF
clone size: .
V gene: TRBV6-5
J gene: TRBJ2-2

CDR3 protein: CASSASGSTIGEQFF
clone size: few
V gene: TRBV7-3
J gene: TRBJ2-1

CDR3 protein: CASSLRRVGELFF
clone size: many
V gene: TRBV7-2
J gene: TRBJ2-2

CDR3 protein: CASSSITAKNIQYF
clone size: .
V gene: TRBV5-4
J gene: TRBJ2-4

CDR3 protein: CSAGSWVGDNSPLHF
clone size: .
V gene: TRBV20-1
J gene: TRBJ1-6

CDR3 protein: CASSSAEHGTQYF
clone size: .
V gene: TRBV7-2
J gene: TRBJ2-5

CDR3 protein: CASSLVLAGANEQFF
clone size: .
V gene: TRBV12-3/TRBV12-4
J gene: TRBJ2-1

CDR3 protein: CASSLVGRAGDGYTF
clone size: many
V gene: TRBV7-2
J gene: TRBJ1-2

CDR3 protein: CSQRTSYNEQFF
clone size: .
V gene: TRBV29-1
J gene: TRBJ2-1

CDR3 protein: CASSLDFRSYEQYF
clone size: few
V gene: TRBV28
J gene: TRBJ2-7